This is a list of T cell receptor beta chains from one sample in a study of memory CD4+ T cells and cytomegalovirus serostatus. Repertoires were generated with immunoSEQ multiplex PCR, while TCRdb's copy carries only in-frame clones and drops some. The sample has about 40,000 clones, 70% to 80% seen once. Sequencing used memory CD4+ T cells from blood. All receptors derive from an adult in good health and CMV-seronegative. CDR3s include the opening cysteine and the closing phenylalanine or tryptophan. The D gene is left open where the match is weak. Rows may omit the clone size; those that give it use once, few, many or a size class.

CDR3aa	CDR3nt	abundance	d_gene	v_gene	j_gene
CASSLGAGFAYEQYF	TGCGCCAGCAGCTTGGGAGCGGGGTTCGCCTACGAGCAGTACTTC	.	TRBD2	TRBV5-1	TRBJ2-7
CASSISKTLYTF	TGTGCCAGTAGTATTTCGAAGACTCTGTACACCTTC	.	.	TRBV19	TRBJ1-2
CASSPDTDRVYGYTF	TGTGCCAGCAGCCCCGATACCGACAGAGTCTATGGCTACACCTTC	.	.	TRBV7-3	TRBJ1-2
CASKGPTDTQYF	TGTGCCAGCAAGGGACCCACAGATACGCAGTATTTT	.	.	TRBV28	TRBJ2-3
CSVANSNSNQPQHF	TGCAGCGTCGCAAACAGCAATAGCAATCAGCCCCAGCATTTT	.	.	TRBV29-1	TRBJ1-5
CAWSVKPTGYTF	TGTGCCTGGAGTGTAAAACCTACGGGCTACACCTTC	.	.	TRBV30	TRBJ1-2
CASSLGGGHYEQYF	TGTGCCAGCAGCTTAGGCGGGGGGCATTACGAGCAGTACTTC	.	.	TRBV13	TRBJ2-7
CASSPGTTYGYTF	TGTGCCAGCAGCCCCGGGACGACCTATGGCTACACCTTC	.	.	TRBV7-9	TRBJ1-2
CASFETENSPLHF	TGCGCCAGCTTCGAGACGGAAAATTCACCCCTCCACTTT	.	.	TRBV5-1	TRBJ1-6
CASQVGQGGETQYF	TGCGCCAGCCAAGTCGGACAAGGCGGGGAGACCCAGTACTTC	once	.	TRBV5-1	TRBJ2-5
CASSPLKRTHPYEQYF	TGTGCCAGCAGCCCGCTGAAGCGGACCCATCCCTACGAGCAGTACTTC	.	.	TRBV7-8	TRBJ2-7
CAWSSDRFYEKLFF	TGTGCCTGGAGTTCCGACAGATTTTATGAAAAACTGTTTTTT	few	.	TRBV30	TRBJ1-4
CASSRDGSGELFF	TGTGCCAGCAGCCGCGACGGTTCCGGGGAGCTGTTTTTT	.	.	TRBV2	TRBJ2-2
CAISVRAADNEQFF	TGTGCCATCAGTGTAAGGGCAGCTGACAATGAGCAGTTCTTC	.	.	TRBV10-3	TRBJ2-1
CASSLVSSKNYGYTF	TGTGCCAGCAGCTTAGTTTCTTCCAAGAACTATGGCTACACCTTC	.	.	TRBV7-8	TRBJ1-2
CASSYEGGAGNSPLHF	TGTGCCAGCAGTTACGAGGGGGGGGCTGGAAATTCACCCCTCCACTTT	few	.	TRBV6-5	TRBJ1-6
CASSLGLATNEKLFF	TGTGCCAGCAGCTTGGGCCTCGCAACTAATGAAAAACTGTTTTTT	.	.	TRBV5-6	TRBJ1-4
CASSLQGSTDTQYF	TGTGCCAGCAGCTTGCAGGGGAGCACAGATACGCAGTATTTT	.	.	TRBV5-4	TRBJ2-3
CASRLRETQYF	TGTGCCAGTAGACTCAGAGAGACCCAGTACTTC	.	.	TRBV19	TRBJ2-5
CASSLAEELTYEQYF	TGCGCCAGCAGCTTGGCGGAGGAACTAACCTACGAGCAGTACTTC	.	.	TRBV5-1	TRBJ2-7
CASSYRTGIDSPLHF	TGTGCCAGCAGCTATAGGACAGGGATTGATTCACCCCTCCACTTT	.	TRBD1	TRBV5-4	TRBJ1-6
CASSEGGTGNSPLHF	TGTGCCAGCAGTGAAGGAGGGACTGGGAATTCACCCCTCCACTTT	few	.	TRBV2	TRBJ1-6
CASSQEEGRPNEKLFF	TGTGCCAGCAGCCAAGAGGAGGGGAGACCAAATGAAAAACTGTTTTTT	.	.	TRBV4-2	TRBJ1-4
CASSTGEKLFF	TGTGCCAGCAGCACGGGTGAAAAACTGTTTTTT	.	.	TRBV6-6	TRBJ1-4
CASGVIGQRRYTF	TGTGCCAGTGGCGTAATTGGACAGCGGCGCTACACCTTC	.	.	TRBV7-9	TRBJ1-2
CASSSRGGSSYEQYF	TGTGCCAGCAGCTCCCGGGGGGGGAGCTCCTACGAGCAGTACTTC	.	TRBD2	TRBV5-4	TRBJ2-7
CASSHGFNSPLHF	TGTGCCAGCAGCCACGGCTTCAATTCACCCCTCCACTTT	.	.	TRBV14	TRBJ1-6
CAWGRSFLGNTIYF	TGTGCCTGGGGACGTAGCTTCTTGGGAAACACCATATATTTT	.	.	TRBV30	TRBJ1-3
CSVAWNVRNTEAFF	TGCAGCGTTGCTTGGAACGTGCGGAACACTGAAGCTTTCTTT	.	.	TRBV29-1	TRBJ1-1
CSAMRDEQFF	TGCAGTGCTATGCGGGATGAGCAGTTCTTC	.	.	TRBV20-1	TRBJ2-1
CASSLLAGMETQYF	TGTGCCAGCAGCTTGCTCGCGGGGATGGAGACCCAGTACTTC	.	.	TRBV5-4	TRBJ2-5